Here is one T cell receptor beta chain with its context. Antigen: not known. This record belongs to a study of shared clonotypes between healthy human individuals. Study-wide findings and caveats: Deeper or shallower sequencing was expected to change how clonotypes are shared among donors.

Over several immunoSEQ plates, each subset's genomic DNA was distributed in even portions. Ten immunoSEQ deep assay plates were used to sequence the DNA of unsorted PBMCs. In the authors' workflow: Filtering differed, since immunoSEQ gave only junction sequences and no quality scores. The protocol was immunoSEQ multiplex PCR, while the TCRdb copy is restricted to in-frame clones and leaves out a portion. The V and J calls and clone size were taken over from that table, and D and trimming were inferred from the DNA. The sample records about 96,000 clones, roughly 45% being singletons. There are 12 residues in the CDR3. The germline V gene has CDR1 SGHTA and CDR2 FQGNSA.

Sequences were obtained from PBMCs. The rearrangement uses TRBV7-2 and TRBJ2-5; D is unclear. The end of the DNA fits TRBJ2-7 better, so the J call may be wrong. The sequence was obtained from a woman between 35 and 50 years old in good health. Some clones in this sample may be carry-over from other donors' samples. In DNA, the CDR3 is TGTGCCAGCAGCCAACACATCGCCGAGCAGTACTTC. Protein: CASSQHIAEQYF.